This T cell receptor beta chain was recovered during a study of T-cell memory formation after mild COVID-19. Study findings and constraints: Clones contracting across day 15 to 85 had a balanced CD4/CD8 profile; later expanding clones leaned CD4+.

This clonotype has a count of ten or more. Its antigen is unknown. TCRdb used MiXCR to reprocess the 5' RACE reads, holding one entry per CDR3 protein. Here the sample spans under 250,000 distinct CDR3 sequences, approximately 15% being singletons. Germline CDR1 and CDR2: SGHTA and FQGNSA. V lost 6 bases and J 3 bases, leaving 13 bases between the germline ends. The CDR3 covers 14 residues. What was sequenced was PBMCs or a T cell subset sorted from them (not recorded which). The chain combines TRBV7-2 with TRBJ2-3, with D perhaps matching TRBD1 (5 bases). This receptor was obtained from an adult woman who had mild COVID-19 (a few samples of this study predate the infection). Cell type and time point are not known. The DNA of the CDR3 is TGTGCCAGCAGTAGAAGCAGGGCGACAGATACGCAGTATTTT. It encodes CASSRSRATDTQYF.